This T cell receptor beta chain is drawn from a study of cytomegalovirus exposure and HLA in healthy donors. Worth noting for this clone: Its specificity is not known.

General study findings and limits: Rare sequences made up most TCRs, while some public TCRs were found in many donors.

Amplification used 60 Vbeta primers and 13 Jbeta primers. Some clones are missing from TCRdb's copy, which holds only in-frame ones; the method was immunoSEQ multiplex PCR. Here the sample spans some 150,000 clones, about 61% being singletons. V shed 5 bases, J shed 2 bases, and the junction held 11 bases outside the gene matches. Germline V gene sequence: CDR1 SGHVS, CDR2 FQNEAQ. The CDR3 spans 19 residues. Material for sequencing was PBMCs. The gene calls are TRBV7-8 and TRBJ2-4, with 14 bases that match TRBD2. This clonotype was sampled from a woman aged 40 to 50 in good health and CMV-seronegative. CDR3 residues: CASSPTSGGADESKNIQYF. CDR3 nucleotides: TGTGCCAGCAGCCCGACTAGCGGGGGGGCGGATGAGTCCAAAAACATTCAGTACTTC.